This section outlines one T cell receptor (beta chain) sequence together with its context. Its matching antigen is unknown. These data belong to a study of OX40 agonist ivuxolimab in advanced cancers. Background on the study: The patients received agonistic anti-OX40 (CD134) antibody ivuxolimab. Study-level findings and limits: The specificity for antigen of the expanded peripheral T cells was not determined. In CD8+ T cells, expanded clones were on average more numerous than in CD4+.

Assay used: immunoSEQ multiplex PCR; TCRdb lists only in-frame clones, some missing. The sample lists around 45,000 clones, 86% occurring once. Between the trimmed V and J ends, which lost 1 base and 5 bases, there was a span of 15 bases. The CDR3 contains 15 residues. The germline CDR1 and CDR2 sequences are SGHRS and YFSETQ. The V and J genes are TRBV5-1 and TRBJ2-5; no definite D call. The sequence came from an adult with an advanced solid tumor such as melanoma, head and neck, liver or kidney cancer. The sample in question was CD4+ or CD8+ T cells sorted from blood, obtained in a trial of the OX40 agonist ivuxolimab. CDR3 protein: CASSLLGPVEETQYF. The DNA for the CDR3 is TGCGCCAGCAGCTTGCTAGGTCCGGTGGAGGAGACCCAGTACTTC.